The 3 T cell receptor beta chains below were found in one sample sequenced in a study of blood T cell repertoires in COVID-19 (TCRdb year 2020). Library prep was done by the immunoSEQ multiplex PCR assay. What TCRdb holds here is the immuneACCESS table cut down to in-frame rearrangements. Part of the clones is not present; checked against another copy, under half of the missing clones reflect an unresolved V gene, and the others are unexplained. Recorded for this sample are more than 350,000 clones; more than 80% of them occurred a single time. Clones ranked in the top ten supply 3% of the sample. What was sequenced was peripheral blood. The source is a woman aged 25 to 39 with COVID-19, enrolled during active disease.

In this sample, this clone turned up once. As DNA, the CDR3 is TGTGCCAGCAGCACGGGGGGCGCGAACACCGGGGAGCTGTTTTTT. Encoded protein: CASSTGGANTGELFF. This chain links TRBV11-3 with TRBJ2-2, with a weak D call TRBD2 (7 bases). Trimming pared 5 bases from V and 0 bases from J, leaving 10 bases between. Germline-derived CDR1 and CDR2 are SGHNT and YENEEA. This CDR3 has 15 amino acids.

The J gene is TRBJ1-6, the V gene TRBV27; 8 nucleotides line up with TRBD1. After removal of 5 bases from V and 9 bases from J, the junction contained 12 bases not matched to a gene. Germline CDR1 is MNHEY and CDR2 is SMNVEV (reference sequence). The CDR3 sequence is 16 residues long. DNA for the CDR3: TGTGCCAGCAGTCTGCGGACAGGGAGCCCCCCTTCACCCCTCCACTTT. Its translation is CASSLRTGSPPSPLHF.

The table lists this clone with a few counts. The chain is built from TRBV29-1 and TRBJ1-1; tentative D call: TRBD1 (5 bases). Germline lookup yields CDR1 SQVTM and CDR2 ANQGSEA. The CDR3 runs 14 residues. Trimming removed 6 bases from V and 5 bases from J, with 19 bases in between. CDR3 region: CSVVTVGSGTEAFF. The CDR3 DNA sequence: TGCAGCGTGGTGACAGTTGGCTCTGGTACTGAAGCTTTCTTT.